Sequencing of this T cell receptor beta chain was carried out in a study of early stage breast cancer tumors. Produced via immunoSEQ multiplex PCR; TCRdb's table is partial and in-frame only. The sample includes about 15,000 clones, 65% to 85% of them seen just once. With respect to this clone: Its specificity is unknown.

This CDR3 spans 16 amino acids. In germline, CDR1 is MNHNS, CDR2 SASEGT. V lost 4 bases to trimming and J lost 0 bases, with 16 bases between them. General observations from the study: Most shared enriched TCRB sequences were commonly generated ones.

Enough DNA from normal breast tissue often took about 85-310 mg. J is TRBJ2-7 and V is TRBV6-1; the D is unclear. The source is a person in their twenties or thirties with breast cancer. The sequenced material came from normal breast tissue next to the tumor. The CDR3 DNA sequence: TGTGCCAGCAGTGTGTGGGGTACGGAAAGCTCCTACGAGCAGTACTTC. Translation gives CASSVWGTESSYEQYF.